This T cell receptor beta chain was sequenced in a study of T cell changes during pregnancy in multiple sclerosis. In germline, CDR1 is LNHDA, CDR2 SQIVND (reference sequence). The CDR3 length is 14 residues. With 5 bases removed from V and 6 bases from J, the gap between germline ends came to 15 bases. Libraries were prepared by immunoSEQ multiplex PCR; TCRdb keeps only in-frame clonotypes and omits some of them. Found here are around 99,000 clones, 85% to 95% of them singletons; the top ten hold more than 2.5%. This clonotype originated in a female donor with multiple sclerosis, enrolled in a pregnancy study. The specimen was peripheral blood, collected in the first trimester of pregnancy. V gene TRBV19 combines with J gene TRBJ2-3; D ambiguous. This chain's CDR3 is CASSRLEERDTQYF. CDR3 nucleotides: TGTGCCAGTAGTCGATTAGAGGAGAGGGATACGCAGTATTTT.